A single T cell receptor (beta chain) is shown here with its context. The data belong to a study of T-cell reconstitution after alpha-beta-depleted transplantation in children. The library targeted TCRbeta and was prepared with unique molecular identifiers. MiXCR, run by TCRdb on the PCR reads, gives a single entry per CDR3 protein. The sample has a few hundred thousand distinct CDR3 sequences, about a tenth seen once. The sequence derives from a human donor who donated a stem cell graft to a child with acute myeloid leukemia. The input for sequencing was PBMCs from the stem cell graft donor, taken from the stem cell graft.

The CDR3 DNA reads as TGTGCCAGCCAACGGAGCAGGCCCGAGCAAGCTTTCTTT. It is translated as CASQRSRPEQAFF. The chain uses TRBV19 and TRBJ1-1; D uncertain. CDR3 length: 13 residues. Trimming cost V 9 bases and J 9 bases, with 20 bases left between them. Germline loops: CDR1 LNHDA, CDR2 SQIVND (reference sequence).